Below, 5 T cell receptor beta chains from the same sample are listed, as sequenced in a study of blood T cell repertoires in COVID-19. Here immunoSEQ multiplex PCR was the method, and the copy in TCRdb shows in-frame clones only, minus some. The sample shows more than 300,000 clones, 70% to 90% of them seen only once. Sequencing was performed on peripheral blood. Receptors were obtained from a woman younger than 45 with COVID-19, enrolled during active disease.

The rearrangement uses TRBV2 and TRBJ2-3; 11 nucleotides match TRBD1. Per the germline V gene, CDR1 is SNHLY and CDR2 is FYNNEI. The CDR3 is 14 amino acids. J lost 3 bases, V lost 7 bases, and 3 bases had no gene match. The CDR3 DNA follows: TGTGCCAGCAACCGGGACAGGGGGACAGATACGCAGTATTTT. Amino acid sequence: CASNRDRGTDTQYF.

The rearrangement uses TRBV24-1 and TRBJ1-5; 8 nucleotides align to TRBD1. The CDR3 is made up of 15 amino acids. Trimming took 2 bases from V and 10 from J; bases not matched to a gene: 9. CDR1 KGHDR and CDR2 SFDVKD come from the germline V gene. This chain's CDR3 is CATSDSGTGLSPQHF. Here the CDR3 DNA reads TGTGCCACCAGTGATTCCGGGACAGGTCTATCTCCCCAGCATTTT.

The chain uses TRBV6-5 and TRBJ1-5; D remains unclear. The CDR3 consists of 15 residues. The germline gives CDR1 MNHEY, CDR2 SVGAGI. V was pared by 6 bases and J by 3 bases, with 15 bases between. The CDR3 sequence: CASSRGSLPNQPQHF. CDR3 in DNA: TGTGCCAGCAGCCGAGGGTCCCTACCCAATCAGCCCCAGCATTTT.

The rearrangement joins TRBV7-3 to TRBJ2-5; TRBD2 is a possible D gene (6 bases). V lost 5 bases and J 5 bases, leaving 12 bases between the germline ends. The CDR3 length is 13 residues. The germline gives CDR1 SGHTA, CDR2 FQGTGA. The CDR3 spells CASSPGREETQYF. The CDR3 nucleotides read TGTGCCAGCAGCCCAGGACGGGAGGAGACCCAGTACTTC.

The chain joins TRBV15 to TRBJ2-5; 10 bases agree with TRBD2. Looked up from germline, CDR1 is LNHNV and CDR2 is YYDKDF (reference sequence). CDR3 length: 15 amino acids. The J segment lost 5 bases and the V segment lost 2 bases, leaving 5 bases of the junction unmatched. The CDR3: CATSRRLAGVETQYF. CDR3 sequence (DNA): TGTGCCACCAGCAGAAGGCTAGCGGGAGTTGAGACCCAGTACTTC.